The present TCR beta chain was sequenced within a study of blood T cell repertoires in COVID-19. Germline assignment: CDR1 KGHSH and CDR2 LQKENI. This CDR3 is built from 13 residues. The ends were cut back, 6 bases at V and 6 bases at J, with 12 bases in the middle. This clone appeared a few times. Each participant's cohort was designated according to participant-reported clinical history. Using immunoSEQ multiplex PCR, the repertoire was profiled, and TCRdb retains in-frame clones only, with some absent. The profile shows 310,000 or so clones, 65% to 90% of them singletons. This TCR was sampled from a woman aged 18-29 years who had recovered from COVID-19. The specimen was PBMCs or T cells enriched from blood (not recorded which). The chain has TRBV18 and TRBJ1-3, with D perhaps matching TRBD1 (6 bases). The DNA for the CDR3 is TGTGCCAGCTCGCAGGGGCAGGAAAACACCATATATTTT. This translates into CASSQGQENTIYF.